Listed here is a single T cell receptor (beta chain). Antigen specificity is unknown. A junction end diverges from the germline sequence, so it may reflect a read error. Total RNA extraction produced at least 5.5 micrograms (per sample) for the study. The data were obtained in a study of blood T cells in healthy people across ages. General observations from the study: Expanded clonotype shifts may have been confounded, as the donors had an unknown CMV status.

Primers used in a second PCR of about 7 to 12 cycles were a sample-barcoded 5' primer and a J-beta primer mix. Any given sample supplied a minimum of 3 million CDR3-containing paired-end reads. TCRdb redid the calling of the 5' RACE reads with MiXCR, one entry per CDR3 protein. This table has around 1.5 million distinct CDR3 sequences, roughly 32% appearing once. From germline, CDR1 is LGHDT and CDR2 YNNKEL (reference sequence). This CDR3 region has 15 residues. V gene TRBV3-1 combines with J gene TRBJ1-6; possibly TRBD1 for D (6 bases). The sequence derives from a woman in her 30s in good health. What was sequenced was blood. The CDR3 region is CASSPSGQNNSPLHF. In DNA, the CDR3 is TGTGCCAGCAGCCCGTCGGGACAAAATAATTCGCCCCTCCACTTT.